The 13 T cell receptor beta chains below all came from one sample that was sequenced in a study of shared clonotypes between healthy human individuals. Assay used: immunoSEQ multiplex PCR; TCRdb lists only in-frame clones, some missing. Of 2 million to 2.5 million clones detected, approximately 94% appear once; the ten largest clones hold around 0.13%. Sequenced input: naive CD4+ T cells sorted from blood. Stated subset: CD45RA+ positively selected. These receptors all come from a man aged 18 to 29 in good health.

This rearrangement joins TRBV6-6 to TRBJ2-2; D gene unclear. This CDR3 has 15 residues. V shed 5 bases and J shed 4 bases, with 14 bases lying between them. Germline assignment: CDR1 MNHNY and CDR2 SVGAGI (reference sequence). In nucleotides, the CDR3 is TGTGCCAGCAGTCGGATTCTACCGAGCACCGGGGAGCTGTTTTTT. Amino acid sequence: CASSRILPSTGELFF.

This chain connects TRBV6-6 to TRBJ2-7; possible D gene TRBD1, 5 bases. The CDR3 spans 16 residues. Germline V gene sequence: CDR1 MNHNY, CDR2 SVGAGI (reference sequence). Trimming removed 5 bases at V and 1 base at J, with 18 bases between. The CDR3 here is CASSPLDGAISYEQYF. For the CDR3, the DNA is TGTGCCAGCAGTCCCTTGGATGGGGCTATTTCCTACGAGCAGTACTTC.

This chain uses TRBV7-3 with TRBJ2-1; 8 bases fit TRBD1. In germline, CDR1 is SGHTA, CDR2 FQGTGA. There are 16 residues in the CDR3. Trimming cost V 4 bases and J 6 bases; bases outside gene matches: 11. The CDR3 DNA reads TGTGCCAGCAGCTCCCCTGGGACAGGTAAAGGCAATGAGCAGTTCTTC. As protein: CASSSPGTGKGNEQFF.

V usage is TRBV7-2 and J usage is TRBJ1-2; D remains ambiguous. Germline V gene sequence: CDR1 SGHTA, CDR2 FQGNSA. The CDR3 spans 12 residues. V was clipped by 8 bases and J by 3 bases, with 10 bases between them. This CDR3 is CASSISHYGYTF. The CDR3 nucleotides are TGTGCCAGCTCTATCAGCCACTATGGCTACACCTTC.

The chain has TRBV9 and TRBJ1-1, with D maybe TRBD1 (5 bases). Germline V lookup: CDR1 SGDLS, CDR2 YYNGEE. The CDR3 has 14 amino acids. Trimming removed 4 bases from V and 1 base from J, with 11 bases in between. DNA of the CDR3: TGTGCCAGCAGCACCCCGGGGGGGAACACTGAAGCTTTCTTT. This encodes CASSTPGGNTEAFF. The variable domain in full, with the rest retrieved from reference TRBV9 and TRBJ1-1, is DSGVTQTPKHLITATGQRVTLRCSPRSGDLSVYWYQQSLDQGLQFLIQYYNGEERAKGNILERFSAQQFPDLHSELNLSSLELGDSALYFCASSTPGGNTEAFFGQGTRLTVV.

J is TRBJ2-3 and V is TRBV6-5; TRBD2 agrees at 12 bases. Trimming at V came to 6 bases and at J to 8 bases, leaving 3 bases not matched to a gene. Germline CDR1 MNHEY, CDR2 SVGAGI. This CDR3 has 13 residues. The CDR3 region is CASSPLAGGTQYF. CDR3 nucleotides: TGTGCCAGCAGCCCACTAGCGGGGGGTACGCAGTATTTT.

The chain is built from TRBV28 and TRBJ2-7; D remains ambiguous. Trimming left V 5 bases short and J 2 bases short, with 13 bases between. This CDR3 spans 14 amino acids. Germline V gene sequence: CDR1 MDHEN, CDR2 SYDVKM. The CDR3 region has the DNA TGTGCCAGCAGTGGTGAGGAGTTACCCTACGAGCAGTACTTC. Translated, it gives CASSGEELPYEQYF.

CDR3 coding DNA: TGTGCCAGCAGCTCACAGGGACAGGTGAATTCACCCCTCCACTTT. Translation gives CASSSQGQVNSPLHF. V usage is TRBV9 and J usage is TRBJ1-6; 8 nucleotides match TRBD1. CDR1 SGDLS and CDR2 YYNGEE come from the germline V gene. V lost 4 bases, J lost 7 bases, and 7 bases stayed unmatched. The CDR3 has 15 residues.

The chain recombines TRBV11-2 with TRBJ2-3; 7 nucleotides line up with TRBD2. CDR3 length: 14 amino acids. CDR1 is SGHAT, CDR2 FQNNGV, per germline. V shed 3 bases, J shed 1 base, and the junction held 1 base outside the gene matches. Here the CDR3 reads CASSFTSGTDTQYF. In nucleotides, the CDR3 is TGTGCCAGCAGCTTTACTAGCGGCACAGATACGCAGTATTTT.

This chain links TRBV11-2 with TRBJ1-6, with TRBD1 identical over 7 bases. Germline values: CDR1 SGHAT, CDR2 FQNNGV. V was clipped by 8 bases and J by 7 bases; unmatched bases: 11. This CDR3 has 15 amino acids. The CDR3 region is CASAPGGAGNSPLHF. The CDR3, as DNA: TGTGCCAGCGCACCAGGGGGGGCTGGGAATTCACCCCTCCACTTT.

As concerns this clone: One end of the junction does not line up with germline, which may come from a read error. J is TRBJ1-1 and V is TRBV27; tentative D call: TRBD1 (5 bases). This CDR3 has 9 residues. Germline V gene data show CDR1 as MNHEY and CDR2 as SMNVEV (reference sequence). In DNA form, the CDR3 reads TGTGCCAGCAGCCGGGACGGGCCGTTT. It yields the protein CASSRDGPF.

The chain carries TRBV19 and TRBJ1-2; 12 bases agree with TRBD1. CDR3 length: 17 amino acids. Germline loops: CDR1 LNHDA, CDR2 SQIVND (reference sequence). Trimming cost V 5 bases and J 4 bases; bases outside gene matches: 11. CDR3 coding DNA: TGTGCCAGTAGTCTCCTATTCGGGACAGGGGGCGTCTATGGCTACACCTTC. Translation: CASSLLFGTGGVYGYTF.

The chain has TRBV7-9 and TRBJ2-3; TRBD2 agrees at 14 bases. Germline CDR1 reads SEHNR; CDR2 reads FQNEAQ (reference sequence). V lost 4 bases and J lost 7; bases outside the gene matches: 10. The CDR3 totals 17 residues. In DNA, the CDR3 is TGTGCCAGCAGCTCCCAAGGGACTAGCGGGAGTGCACATACGCAGTATTTT. This gives the protein CASSSQGTSGSAHTQYF.